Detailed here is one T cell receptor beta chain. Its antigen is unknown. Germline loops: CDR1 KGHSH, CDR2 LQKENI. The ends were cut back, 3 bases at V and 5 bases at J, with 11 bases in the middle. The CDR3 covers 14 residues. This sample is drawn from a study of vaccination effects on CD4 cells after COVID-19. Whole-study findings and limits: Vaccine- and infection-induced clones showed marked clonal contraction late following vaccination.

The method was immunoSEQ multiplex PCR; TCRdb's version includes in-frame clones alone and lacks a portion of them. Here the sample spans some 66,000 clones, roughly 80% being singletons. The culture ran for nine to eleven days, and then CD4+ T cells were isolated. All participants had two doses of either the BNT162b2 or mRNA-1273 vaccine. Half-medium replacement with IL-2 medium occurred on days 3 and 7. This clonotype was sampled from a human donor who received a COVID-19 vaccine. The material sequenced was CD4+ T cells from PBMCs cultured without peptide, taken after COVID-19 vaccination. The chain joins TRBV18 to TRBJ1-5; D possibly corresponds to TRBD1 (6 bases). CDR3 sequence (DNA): TGTGCCAGCTCACCTCGGCAGGGGCATCAGCCCCAGCATTTT. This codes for CASSPRQGHQPQHF.